In this sample, the clone carrying this TCR beta chain turned up many times. Its antigen is as yet unknown. Germline CDR1 is MNHNY and CDR2 is SVGAGI (reference sequence). The CDR3 has 15 amino acids. V was shortened by 0 bases and J by 3 bases, with 12 bases between the two germline ends. For the second PCR, which ran for about 6 to 11 cycles, a sample-barcoded 5' primer and a J-beta primer mix were used. Every individual sample yielded 3 million or more paired-end reads (each containing CDR3). MiXCR, applied by TCRdb to the 5' RACE reads, yields one record per CDR3 protein. The table includes hundreds of thousands of distinct CDR3 sequences, around half detected once. The sample originates from a study of blood T cells in healthy people across ages. Notes on the study in general: Older individuals had lower TCR beta diversity per million T cells (the decline was roughly linear).

The TCR sequence derives from an elderly man in good health. The chain has TRBV6-6 and TRBJ2-7; D perhaps matches TRBD2 (5 bases). Sequencing input: blood. Here the CDR3 reads CASSYSSGRDYEQYF. The CDR3 DNA follows: TGTGCCAGCAGTTACTCGAGTGGACGGGACTACGAGCAGTACTTC.